This is a list of T cell receptor beta chains from one sample in a study of CD8+CD57+ T cells in acquired aplastic anemia. TCRdb re-called the reads with MiXCR, one entry per CDR3 protein. This sample has approximately 190,000 distinct CDR3 sequences, with approximately 48% found just once. The material sequenced was sorted CD4+, CD8+, or CD8+CD57+ T cells (not recorded which) from PBMCs. The receptors here all came from a human donor with aplastic anemia. The conserved cysteine and the conserved F or W are not part of the CDR3 here.

>TRBV30|TRBJ1-2
AWSMGDHGYT
>TRBV7-9|TRBJ2-7
ASSWRGSYEQY
>TRBV24-1|TRBJ2-1
ATSDPERDEQF
>TRBV6-6|TRBJ2-7
ASSYAGGIYEQY
>TRBV24-1|TRBJ2-3
ATKASGNLDTQY
>TRBV5-1|TRBJ2-5
ASSLAAGRQETQY
>TRBV19|TRBJ2-3
ASGRGQSTDTQY
>TRBV3-1|TRBJ1-5
ASSQDSGWGNQPQH
>TRBV7-8|TRBJ2-7
ASSQGATGAYEQY
>TRBV7-9|TRBJ2-4
ASSPGSIQC
>TRBV2|TRBJ2-2
ASSKGQGIGELF
>TRBV19|TRBJ1-4
ASSIDSDEKLF
>TRBV12-3/TRBV12-4|TRBJ2-3
ASSFGTGPTDTQY
>TRBV15|TRBJ1-2
ATSDHGRGSGYT
>TRBV20-1|TRBJ1-2
SAASRGLDGYT
>TRBV20-1|TRBJ1-2
SSYIGQGDYGYT
>TRBV11-1|TRBJ2-3
ASSLGQVLADTQY
>TRBV29-1|TRBJ2-7
SVVDRDYEQY
>TRBV20-1|TRBJ1-5
SARVQGEGAQH
>TRBV2|TRBJ2-5
ASLKMGSGETQY
>TRBV2|TRBJ2-5
ASSEGGQGEETQY
>TRBV15|TRBJ2-7
ATSKASGTFAEQY
>TRBV14|TRBJ2-1
ASSRSRDNGQF
>TRBV24-1|TRBJ1-5
ATSDPGGPQH
>TRBV27|TRBJ1-2
ASSFGDRNYGYT
>TRBV20-1|TRBJ2-3
SARVPLAGRGDTQY
>TRBV10-1|TRBJ2-1
AISEGQGTGEQF
>TRBV5-4|TRBJ2-7
ASSRHDDPSEQY
>TRBV5-8|TRBJ1-1
ASRLAAEAF
>TRBV20-1|TRBJ2-7
SPFGGQGHEQY
>TRBV20-1|TRBJ2-7
SAAGATGYEQY
>TRBV5-1|TRBJ1-1
ASSTGQRAVDTEAF